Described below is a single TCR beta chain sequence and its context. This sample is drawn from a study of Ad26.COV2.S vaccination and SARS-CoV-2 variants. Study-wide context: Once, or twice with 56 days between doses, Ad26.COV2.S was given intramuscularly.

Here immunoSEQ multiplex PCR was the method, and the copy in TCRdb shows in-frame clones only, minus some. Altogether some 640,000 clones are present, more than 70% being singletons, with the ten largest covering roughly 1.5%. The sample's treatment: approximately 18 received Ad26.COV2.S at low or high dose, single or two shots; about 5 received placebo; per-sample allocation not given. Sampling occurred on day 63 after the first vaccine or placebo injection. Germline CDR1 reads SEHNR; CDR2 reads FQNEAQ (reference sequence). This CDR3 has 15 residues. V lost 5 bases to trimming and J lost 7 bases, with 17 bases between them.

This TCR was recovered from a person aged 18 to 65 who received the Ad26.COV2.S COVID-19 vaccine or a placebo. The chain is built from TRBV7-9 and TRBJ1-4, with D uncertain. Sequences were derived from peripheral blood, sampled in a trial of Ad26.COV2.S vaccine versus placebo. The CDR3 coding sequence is TGTGCCAGCAGCCACCGATTAGCGTTTCGTGAAAAACTGTTTTTT. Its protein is CASSHRLAFREKLFF.